The TCR beta chain under discussion was sequenced for a study of T cell changes during pregnancy in multiple sclerosis. The germline gives CDR1 SNHLY, CDR2 FYNNEI. V lost 6 bases to trimming and J lost 5 bases, with 7 bases between them. The CDR3 has 11 amino acids. Sequenced by immunoSEQ multiplex PCR; TCRdb stores in-frame clones only, minus some. The table records 90,000 to 120,000 clones, 94% of them present only once. This clone appeared a single time. The TCR originated in a female donor with multiple sclerosis, enrolled in a pregnancy study. This sample comprised peripheral blood, obtained before pregnancy. The chain couples TRBV2 to TRBJ2-5; maybe TRBD2 (6 bases). The CDR3 here is CASREGETQYF. CDR3 nucleotides: TGTGCCAGCAGGGAGGGGGAGACCCAGTACTTC.